This T cell receptor (beta chain) was captured by sequencing in a study of post-analysis software for immune sequencing data. Findings of the study overall: Strong same-batch co-clustering of samples appeared with F measure clustering. For normalized Chao1 diversity, multiple sclerosis patients scored significantly lower than controls did. Patients had higher frequencies than controls of roughly five TRBV segments, including TRBV5-6, TRBV5-1 and TRBV20-1.

This clonotype was picked up many times. Its antigen is unidentified. The length of the CDR3 is 14 residues. The germline gives CDR1 DFQATT, CDR2 SNEGSKA (reference sequence). With V trimmed by 3 bases and J by 2 bases, 4 bases remained unmatched. Sequencing libraries made from TCR beta cDNA carried unique molecular identifiers. Roughly 450,000 cDNA molecules were recovered from an input of about 0.85 to 11 million T cells. TCRdb itself ran the PCR reads through MiXCR, one entry per CDR3 protein. This table has approximately 260,000 distinct CDR3 sequences, roughly a third appearing once. The chain uses TRBV20-1 and TRBJ2-3; 8 nucleotides line up with TRBD2. This clonotype was obtained from a girl aged 5-17 years with multiple sclerosis. Sequenced: blood. The CDR3 nucleotides read TGCAGTGCTAGGCGGGGGGAAGCCACAGATACGCAGTATTTT. Amino acids: CSARRGEATDTQYF.